What follows is one T cell receptor beta chain and its context. This CDR3 is 16 amino acids long. The V gene end was trimmed by 2 bases and the J gene end by 1 base; junction bases not matched to a gene: 2. The germline V gene has CDR1 SGHRS and CDR2 YFSETQ. This sample is drawn from a study of blood T cell repertoires in COVID-19. Study information: T cells, B-cell-depleted T cells, or PBMCs provided the cDNA or gDNA that served as material.

Across 20 to 25 US areas, participants ranged in age from roughly 18 to 95 years. Cohorts were determined from participant-reported clinical history. How the authors handled the data: Scientists estimated how many nucleated cells there were by amplifying reference gene primers. Profiled with immunoSEQ multiplex PCR; TCRdb holds only in-frame clones, not every one. V and J calls and clone size are as listed in that table; D and trimming were resolved from the DNA. The sample lists about 200,000 clones; 65% to 90% were seen once. What was sequenced was PBMCs or T cells enriched from blood (not recorded which). This TCR was recovered from a woman aged 55-69 years with acute COVID-19. V usage is TRBV5-1 and J usage is TRBJ2-1, with TRBD1 matching 11 bases. DNA of the CDR3: TGCGCCAGCAGCTTAGGACAGGGGGCATCCTACAATGAGCAGTTCTTC. It yields the protein CASSLGQGASYNEQFF.